The 27 T cell receptor beta chains given below trace back to one sample, sequenced in a study of untreated major depressive disorder. Data came from immunoSEQ multiplex PCR; TCRdb stores just in-frame clones and leaves some out. The sample has over 20,000 clones; around 87% are singletons. Sequencing was carried out using CD4+ T cells from PBMCs. All receptors come from a woman younger than 45 in good health.

This chain links TRBV4-1 with TRBJ2-7; 7 bases line up with TRBD1. This CDR3 comprises 15 residues. V was clipped by 4 bases and J by 0 bases; unmatched bases: 6. CDR1 is MGHRA, CDR2 YSYEKL, per germline. The CDR3 coding sequence is TGCGCCAGCAGCCGACCGGGACAGAGCTCCTACGAGCAGTACTTC. It codes for CASSRPGQSSYEQYF.

The gene calls are TRBV6-6 and TRBJ1-1; D is undetermined. The CDR3 has 14 residues. Germline values: CDR1 MNHNY, CDR2 SVGAGI (reference sequence). V was shortened by 2 bases and J by 4 bases, with 11 bases between the two germline ends. The CDR3 nucleotides read TGTGCCAGCAGTTACGTCGCATCGGGCACTGAAGCTTTCTTT. Translating gives CASSYVASGTEAFF.

CDR3 protein: CAWVDGFYGYTF. The CDR3 DNA is TGTGCCTGGGTGGACGGATTCTATGGCTACACCTTC. The rearrangement uses TRBV30 and TRBJ1-2; D is unclear. Trimming removed 5 bases at V and 4 bases at J, with 11 bases between. Germline-derived CDR1 and CDR2 are GTSNPN and SVGIG (reference sequence). The CDR3 covers 12 residues.

This CDR3 is CASSDSGGAGEQYF. The CDR3 DNA follows: TGTGCCAGCAGTGATAGCGGGGGGGCGGGCGAGCAGTACTTC. The chain links TRBV27 to TRBJ2-7; 11 bases align to TRBD2. The germline V gene has CDR1 MNHEY and CDR2 SMNVEV (reference sequence). The ends lost 5 bases at V and 6 bases at J; junction bases unmatched: 6. There are 14 residues in the CDR3.

CDR3 region: CASSPSKMGGRTNEKLFF. Here the CDR3 DNA reads TGTGCCAGCTCACCCAGCAAAATGGGAGGAAGAACTAATGAAAAACTGTTTTTT. The gene calls are TRBV18 and TRBJ1-4, with D uncertain. The V gene lost 3 bases and the J gene lost 1 base, with 18 bases spanning the gap. Germline-derived CDR1 and CDR2 are KGHSH and LQKENI. The length of the CDR3 is 18 residues.

The gene calls are TRBV27 and TRBJ1-6; possible D gene TRBD1, 6 bases. The V end was cut by 1 base, the J end by 9 bases, with 13 bases between. Germline CDR1 is MNHEY and CDR2 is SMNVEV (reference sequence). The CDR3 runs 15 residues. The CDR3 sequence is CASSLFVDRASPLHF. DNA of the CDR3: TGTGCCAGCAGTTTATTCGTGGACAGAGCTTCACCCCTCCACTTT.

The CDR3 spells CASSISWDQPQHF. The CDR3 bases are TGTGCCAGTAGTATAAGTTGGGATCAGCCCCAGCATTTT. V gene TRBV19 combines with J gene TRBJ1-5; D is ambiguous. V was shortened by 2 bases and J by 5 bases, with 7 bases between the two germline ends. Germline V lookup: CDR1 LNHDA, CDR2 SQIVND (reference sequence). The CDR3 has 13 amino acids. Together with reference TRBV19 and TRBJ1-5, the CDR3 gives the full variable domain: DGGITQSPKYLFRKEGQNVTLSCEQNLNHDAMYWYRQDPGQGLRLIYYSQIVNDFQKGDIAEGYSVSREKKESFPLTVTSAQKNPTAFYLCASSISWDQPQHFGDGTRLSIL.

This clone has just one count. The chain links TRBV27 to TRBJ1-2, with TRBD1 matching 10 bases. Losses at the gene ends were 5 bases for V and 6 bases for J; bases not matched to a gene: 15. The germline V gene encodes CDR1 MNHEY and CDR2 SMNVEV (reference sequence). CDR3 length: 17 amino acids. DNA of the CDR3: TGTGCCAGCAGTCCGTCCCGGGACAGGGGAATAGGAAATGGCTACACCTTC. Protein: CASSPSRDRGIGNGYTF.

The V call is TRBV11-3, the J call TRBJ2-3; D is unresolved. The CDR3 length is 14 residues. Germline V gene lookup returns CDR1 SGHNT and CDR2 YENEEA. Between the trimmed V and J ends, which lost 1 base and 0 bases, there was a span of 5 bases. The CDR3 sequence is CASSLVGSTDTQYF. CDR3 nucleotides: TGTGCCAGCAGCTTAGTCGGCAGCACAGATACGCAGTATTTT.

The chain employs TRBV7-2 and TRBJ1-2; D is ambiguous. Germline V gene lookup returns CDR1 SGHTA and CDR2 FQGNSA. Deletions cut 1 base from V and 8 bases from J, with 14 bases between. The CDR3 is 14 residues long. CDR3: CASSLVGRAGGYTF. In DNA, the CDR3 is TGTGCCAGCAGCTTAGTAGGGCGGGCCGGGGGCTACACCTTC. Based on the CDR3 plus reference TRBV7-2 and TRBJ1-2, the full variable domain is GAGVSQSPSNKVTEKGKDVELRCDPISGHTALYWYRQSLGQGLEFLIYFQGNSAPDKSGLPSDRFSAERTGGSVSTLTIQRTQQEDSAVYLCASSLVGRAGGYTFGSGTRLTVV.

CDR3: CASSAGDFYNSPLHF. CDR3 nucleotides: TGTGCCAGCAGCGCGGGGGACTTCTATAATTCACCCCTCCACTTT. J is TRBJ1-6 and V is TRBV7-2, with D possibly being TRBD1 (5 bases). Germline assignment: CDR1 SGHTA and CDR2 FQGNSA. V was clipped by 5 bases and J by 3 bases, with 11 bases between them. The CDR3 extends over 15 amino acids.

This sequence joins TRBV5-1 and TRBJ1-2, with 7 bases matching TRBD1. This CDR3 is built from 15 residues. Per germline, CDR1 SGHRS and CDR2 YFSETQ. Trimming took 0 bases from V and 3 from J; bases not matched to a gene: 5. The CDR3 DNA follows: TGCGCCAGCAGCTTGGAATCCACAGGGGACTATGGCTACACCTTC. Amino acid sequence: CASSLESTGDYGYTF.

The genes are TRBV30 and TRBJ1-5, with D perhaps TRBD1 (5 bases). The CDR3 loop spans 14 amino acids. Germline V gene data show CDR1 as GTSNPN and CDR2 as SVGIG (reference sequence). Trimming removed 2 bases from V and 4 bases from J, with 12 bases in between. The CDR3: CAWSPPPGNQPQHF. Written as DNA, the CDR3 is TGTGCCTGGAGTCCTCCTCCAGGGAATCAGCCCCAGCATTTT.

The chain recombines TRBV18 with TRBJ2-3; TRBD2 matches at 7 bases. The CDR3 is made up of 15 amino acids. J gave up 3 bases and V 1 base, and 4 bases lay outside the gene matches. Germline V gene data show CDR1 as KGHSH and CDR2 as LQKENI. CDR3 sequence reads: CASSPLSGTTDTQYF. The CDR3 DNA reads TGTGCCAGCTCACCACTCAGCGGGACTACAGATACGCAGTATTTT.

CDR3 sequence (DNA): TGTGCCAGCAGCTTAGCGGTGAACAGGGAAGAGACCCAGTACTTC. Protein sequence: CASSLAVNREETQYF. This chain connects TRBV11-2 to TRBJ2-5; the D gene is possibly TRBD1 (6 bases). Germline assignment: CDR1 SGHAT and CDR2 FQNNGV. Trimming removed 1 base from V and 3 bases from J, with 12 bases in between. The CDR3 extends over 15 amino acids. The full variable domain, rest sourced from reference TRBV11-2 and TRBJ2-5, is EAGVAQSPRYKIIEKRQSVAFWCNPISGHATLYWYQQILGQGPKLLIQFQNNGVVDDSQLPKDRFSAERLKGVDSTLKIQPAKLEDSAVYLCASSLAVNREETQYFGPGTRLLVL.

This chain uses TRBV4-3 with TRBJ1-2; 7 positions agree with TRBD1. This CDR3 is built from 14 residues. J was trimmed by 7 bases and V by 0 bases; bases with no gene match: 5. Germline loops: CDR1 LGHNA, CDR2 YSLEER. CDR3 protein: CASSQDQTGSGYTF. The CDR3 DNA sequence: TGCGCCAGCAGCCAAGATCAGACAGGGTCTGGCTACACCTTC.

This clone appeared a few times. The V and J genes are TRBV5-4 and TRBJ2-5, with 11 bases that match TRBD2. This CDR3 comprises 18 residues. Per germline, CDR1 SGHNT and CDR2 YYREEE (reference sequence). The trim removed 3 bases at V and 2 bases at J, leaving 12 bases unmatched. The CDR3 loop reads CASSSRVRVAGGQETQYF. The CDR3 DNA follows: TGTGCCAGCAGCTCCCGCGTCAGAGTAGCGGGGGGGCAAGAGACCCAGTACTTC.

The V and J genes are TRBV5-4 and TRBJ2-4; 7 positions agree with TRBD1. The germline CDR1 and CDR2 sequences are SGHNT and YYREEE (reference sequence). This CDR3 spans 16 amino acids. The V gene end was trimmed by 2 bases and the J gene end by 1 base; junction bases not matched to a gene: 6. The CDR3, as DNA: TGTGCCAGCAGCTTTTGGGGCAGGGGGGCCAAAAACATTCAGTACTTC. Translated: CASSFWGRGAKNIQYF.

In this sample, this clone turned up a few times. The gene calls are TRBV7-3 and TRBJ2-7, with 8 bases fitting TRBD1. V trimming: 5 bases; J trimming: 5 bases; junction bases outside the gene matches: 8. CDR1 is SGHTA, CDR2 FQGTGA, per germline. CDR3 length equals 14 residues. The DNA of the CDR3 is TGTGCCAGCAGCACTGGACAGGGTGTCCACGAGCAGTACTTC. This translates into CASSTGQGVHEQYF. The variable domain in full, with the rest retrieved from reference TRBV7-3 and TRBJ2-7, is GAGVSQTPSNKVTEKGKYVELRCDPISGHTALYWYRQSLGQGPEFLIYFQGTGAADDSGLPNDRFFAVRPEGSVSTLKIQRTERGDSAVYLCASSTGQGVHEQYFGPGTRLTVT.

The rearrangement uses TRBV4-1 and TRBJ1-5; 7 positions match TRBD1. J lost 6 bases, V lost 0 bases, and 5 bases had no gene match. CDR3 length equals 15 residues. The germline V gene has CDR1 MGHRA and CDR2 YSYEKL. DNA of the CDR3: TGCGCCAGCAGCCAAGAGACAGGGACCATTCAGCCCCAGCATTTT. It yields the protein CASSQETGTIQPQHF.

This clone was detected a few times. The genes are TRBV28 and TRBJ1-2; D might be TRBD1 (5 bases). The V and J ends lost 3 bases and 4 bases respectively, with 6 bases between them. From germline, CDR1 is MDHEN and CDR2 SYDVKM. The CDR3 totals 12 residues. CDR3 nucleotides: TGTGCCAGCAGTTTGGGGGTCTATGGCTACACCTTC. Its protein product is CASSLGVYGYTF.

The chain recombines TRBV6-5 with TRBJ1-5, with TRBD1 matching over 8 bases. This CDR3 region has 15 residues. V was pared by 3 bases and J by 5 bases, with 6 bases of the junction left unmatched. Germline V lookup: CDR1 MNHEY, CDR2 SVGAGI. The CDR3 reads CASSYTGTGDQPQHF. DNA of the CDR3: TGTGCCAGCAGTTATACAGGGACAGGAGATCAGCCCCAGCATTTT.

The chain employs TRBV1 and TRBJ1-2; no DNA check was done on the table's D call, TRBD1. TRBV1 has pseudogene status. The CDR3 spans 21 residues. For the CDR3, the DNA is TGCACCAGCAGCCAAGATCGTATCCTGGGCAGGGGAGTCGTTGATGACTATGGCTACACCTTC. Translation gives CTSSQDRILGRGVVDDYGYTF.

CDR3 loop: CSATRTGELFF. The CDR3 bases are TGCAGTGCAACTCGGACCGGGGAGCTGTTTTTT. This rearrangement joins TRBV20-1 to TRBJ2-2; D gene unclear. Trimming cost V 6 bases and J 5 bases, with 7 bases left between them. The V gene's germline CDR1 is DFQATT and CDR2 SNEGSKA (reference sequence). The CDR3 is made up of 11 amino acids.

V is TRBV6-1 and J is TRBJ2-2, with 8 bases aligning to TRBD1. Per the germline V gene, CDR1 is MNHNS and CDR2 is SASEGT. Trimming removed 4 bases from V and 7 bases from J; junction bases left unmatched: 5. The CDR3 has 14 residues. Here the CDR3 reads CASSAQGAGGELFF. The DNA of the CDR3 is TGTGCCAGCAGTGCTCAGGGGGCAGGCGGGGAGCTGTTTTTT.

The chain employs TRBV18 and TRBJ1-6; 7 bases map to TRBD1. Germline-derived CDR1 and CDR2 are KGHSH and LQKENI. The V and J ends lost 2 bases and 0 bases, in that order; junction bases with no gene match: 4. The CDR3 covers 17 residues. CDR3 sequence reads: CASSPRGPSSYNSPLHF. The CDR3 DNA reads as TGTGCCAGCTCACCAAGGGGGCCGAGCTCCTATAATTCACCCCTCCACTTT.

The V gene is TRBV7-9, the J gene TRBJ2-3, with 8 bases matching TRBD1. V trimming: 0 bases; J trimming: 1 base; junction bases outside the gene matches: 3. The germline V gene encodes CDR1 SEHNR and CDR2 FQNEAQ (reference sequence). The length of the CDR3 is 16 residues. This CDR3 reads CASSLATGGGTDTQYF. DNA for the CDR3: TGTGCCAGCAGCTTAGCCACAGGGGGTGGCACAGATACGCAGTATTTT.